A single TCR beta chain is shown here with its context. As yet, its antigen is unknown. The sample comes from a study of T cells expressing NK-cell markers. Whole-study context: It was sorted CD3+CD56-NKG2C+, CD3+CD56+NKG2C- and CD3+CD56+NKG2C+ T cells that provided the TCR beta repertoires.

The CDR3 runs 16 residues. With UMIs, 5'RACE template switching was used to make TCR beta cDNA. TCRdb re-called the 5' RACE reads; every CDR3 protein appears as one record, without DNA. Its table records 500,000 to 700,000 distinct CDR3 sequences. Whole-study findings and limits: The dominant NKG2C+ clonotypes represented about 1.0-7.0% of CD8+ T cells in over 5 donors.

Sequenced: blood T cells: a sorted CD56 or NKG2C T cell subset, CD4+ or CD8+ T cells, or bulk PBMC T cells (not recorded which). The chain links TRBV12-3 or TRBV12-4 to TRBJ1-4; lacking DNA, the TRBD1 call made by TCRdb goes unchecked. The TCR comes from a man aged 18 to 29 in good health. The CDR3 reads CASSSYTGTGGEKLFF.